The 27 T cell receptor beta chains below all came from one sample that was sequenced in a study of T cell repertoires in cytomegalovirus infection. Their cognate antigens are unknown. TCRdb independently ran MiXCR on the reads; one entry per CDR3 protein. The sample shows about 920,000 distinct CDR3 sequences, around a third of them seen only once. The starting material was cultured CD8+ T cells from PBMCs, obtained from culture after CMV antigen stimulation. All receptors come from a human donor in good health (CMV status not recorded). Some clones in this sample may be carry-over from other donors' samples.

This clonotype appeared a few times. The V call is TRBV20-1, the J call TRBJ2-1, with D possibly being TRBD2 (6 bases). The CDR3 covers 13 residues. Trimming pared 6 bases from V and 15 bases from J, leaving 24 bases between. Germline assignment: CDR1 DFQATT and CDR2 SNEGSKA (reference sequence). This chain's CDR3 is CSAPRRGETFLFF. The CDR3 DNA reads TGCAGTGCCCCCCGGCGCGGGGAGACTTTTTTGTTCTTC.

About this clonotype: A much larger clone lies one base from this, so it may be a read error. The CDR3 here is CASSWLRATFF. CDR3 nucleotide sequence: TGTGCCAGCAGTTGGTTAAGGGCGACTTTCTTT. The rearrangement joins TRBV6-1 to TRBJ1-1; unclear D gene. Deletions cut 5 bases from V and 12 bases from J, with 13 bases between. The CDR3 runs 11 residues. CDR1 and CDR2 from the germline V gene are MNHNS and SASEGT.

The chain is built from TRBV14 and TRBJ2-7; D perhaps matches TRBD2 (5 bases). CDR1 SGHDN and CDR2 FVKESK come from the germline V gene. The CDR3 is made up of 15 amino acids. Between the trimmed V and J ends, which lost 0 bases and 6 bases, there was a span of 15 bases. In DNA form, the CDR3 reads TGTGCCAGCAGCCAAGATCGGGGTTACGTTTCCGAGCAGTACTTC. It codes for CASSQDRGYVSEQYF.

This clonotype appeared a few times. The CDR3 DNA sequence: TGTGCCAGCAGTGAGTACCGGGACAAGATAAATCAGCCCCAGCATTTT. This gives the protein CASSEYRDKINQPQHF. The chain couples TRBV6-1 to TRBJ1-5, with a tentative D call TRBD1 (6 bases). The CDR3 consists of 16 residues. Per germline, CDR1 MNHNS and CDR2 SASEGT. Trimming shortened V by 3 bases and J by 4 bases, and 16 bases separated the two germline ends.

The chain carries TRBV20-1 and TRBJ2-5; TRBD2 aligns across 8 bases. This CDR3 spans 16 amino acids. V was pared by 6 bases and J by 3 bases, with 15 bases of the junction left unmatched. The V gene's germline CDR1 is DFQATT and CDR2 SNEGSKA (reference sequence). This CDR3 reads CSAASERGTLEETQYF. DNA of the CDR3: TGCAGTGCCGCCTCTGAGCGGGGGACTTTGGAAGAGACCCAGTACTTC.

The DNA for the CDR3 is TGTGCCAGCAGTTACCCGACGGATTCAGCGCCCAGTAATGAAAAACTGTTTTTT. This encodes CASSYPTDSAPSNEKLFF. The gene calls are TRBV6-6 and TRBJ1-4; D call uncertain. Germline loops: CDR1 MNHNY, CDR2 SVGAGI (reference sequence). CDR3 length: 18 residues. Trimming stripped 2 bases from V and 4 bases from J, with 20 bases between.

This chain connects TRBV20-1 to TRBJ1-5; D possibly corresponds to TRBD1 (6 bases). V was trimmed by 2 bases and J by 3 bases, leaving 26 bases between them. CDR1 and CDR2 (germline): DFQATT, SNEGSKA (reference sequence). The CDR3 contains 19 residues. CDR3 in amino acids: CSARSSLRMGADFNQPQHF. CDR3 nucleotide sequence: TGCAGTGCTAGATCCTCGCTTCGGATGGGGGCCGATTTCAATCAGCCCCAGCATTTT.

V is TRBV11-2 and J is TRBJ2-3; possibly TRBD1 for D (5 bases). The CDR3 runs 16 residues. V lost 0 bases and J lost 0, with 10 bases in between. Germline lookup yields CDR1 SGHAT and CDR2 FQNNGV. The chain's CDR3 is CASSLEGRFSTDTQYF. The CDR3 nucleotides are TGTGCCAGCAGCTTAGAGGGGCGGTTTAGCACAGATACGCAGTATTTT.

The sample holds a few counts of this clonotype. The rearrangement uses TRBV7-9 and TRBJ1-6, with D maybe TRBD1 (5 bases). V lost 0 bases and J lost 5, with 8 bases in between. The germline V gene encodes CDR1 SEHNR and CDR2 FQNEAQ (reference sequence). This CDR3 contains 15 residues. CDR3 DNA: TGTGCCAGCAGCTTAGCAAGAGGGGATAATTCACCCCTCCACTTT. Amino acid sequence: CASSLARGDNSPLHF.

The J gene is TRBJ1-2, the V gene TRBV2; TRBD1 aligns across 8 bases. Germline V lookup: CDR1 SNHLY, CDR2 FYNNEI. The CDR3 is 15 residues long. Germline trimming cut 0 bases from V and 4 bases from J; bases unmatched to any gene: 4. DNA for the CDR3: TGTGCCAGCAGTGAAGCGGTTCAGGGGGCCTATGGCTACACCTTC. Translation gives CASSEAVQGAYGYTF.

The CDR3 loop reads CASRTDRFTDTQYF. The CDR3 bases are TGTGCCAGCAGGACGGATAGGTTCACAGATACGCAGTATTTT. V is TRBV27 and J is TRBJ2-3; D remains ambiguous. Germline CDR1 MNHEY, CDR2 SMNVEV (reference sequence). Trimming pared 6 bases from V and 2 bases from J, leaving 12 bases between. The length of the CDR3 is 14 residues.

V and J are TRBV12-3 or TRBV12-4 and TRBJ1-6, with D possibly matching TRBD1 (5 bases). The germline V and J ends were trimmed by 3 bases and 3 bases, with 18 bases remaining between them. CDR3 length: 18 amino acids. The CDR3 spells CASSFSVTASCYNSPLHF. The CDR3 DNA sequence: TGTGCCAGCAGTTTTTCGGTGACAGCGAGCTGCTATAATTCACCCCTCCACTTT.

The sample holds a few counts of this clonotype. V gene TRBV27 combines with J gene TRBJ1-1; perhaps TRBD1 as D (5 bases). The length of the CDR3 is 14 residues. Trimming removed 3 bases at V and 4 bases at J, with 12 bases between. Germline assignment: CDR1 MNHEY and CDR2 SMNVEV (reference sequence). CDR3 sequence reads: CASSFSRGGTEAFF. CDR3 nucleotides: TGTGCCAGCAGTTTCTCCCGGGGGGGCACTGAAGCTTTCTTT.

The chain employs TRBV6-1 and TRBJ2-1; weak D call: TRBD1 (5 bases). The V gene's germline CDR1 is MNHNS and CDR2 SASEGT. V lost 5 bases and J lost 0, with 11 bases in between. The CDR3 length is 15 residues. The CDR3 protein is CASSHRFRSYNEQFF. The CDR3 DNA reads TGTGCCAGCAGTCACAGGTTCCGCTCCTACAATGAGCAGTTCTTC.

CDR3 sequence reads: CASKPQGNYGYTF. CDR3 DNA sequence: TGTGCCAGCAAACCCCAGGGTAACTATGGCTACACCTTC. J is TRBJ1-2 and V is TRBV27; a possible D gene is TRBD1 (5 bases). Germline V gene lookup returns CDR1 MNHEY and CDR2 SMNVEV (reference sequence). Trimming cost V 7 bases and J 1 base, with 10 bases left between them. This CDR3 is 13 amino acids long.

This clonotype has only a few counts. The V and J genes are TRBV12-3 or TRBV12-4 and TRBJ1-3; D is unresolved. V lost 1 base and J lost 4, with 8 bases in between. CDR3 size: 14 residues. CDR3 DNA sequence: TGTGCCAGCAGTTTAGGCGAGCCAGGAAACACCATATATTTT. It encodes CASSLGEPGNTIYF.

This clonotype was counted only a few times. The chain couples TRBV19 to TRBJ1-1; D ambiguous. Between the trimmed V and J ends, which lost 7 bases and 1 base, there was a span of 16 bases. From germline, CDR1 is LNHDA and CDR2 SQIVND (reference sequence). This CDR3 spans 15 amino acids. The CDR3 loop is CASKAMANANTEAFF. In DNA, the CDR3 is TGTGCCAGTAAAGCTATGGCCAACGCGAACACTGAAGCTTTCTTT.

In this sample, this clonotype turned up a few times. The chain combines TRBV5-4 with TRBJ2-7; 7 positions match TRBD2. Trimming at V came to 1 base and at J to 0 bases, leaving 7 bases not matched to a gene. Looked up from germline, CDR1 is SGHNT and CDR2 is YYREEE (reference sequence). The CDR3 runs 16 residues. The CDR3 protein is CASSLPSGTLSYEQYF. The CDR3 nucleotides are TGTGCCAGCAGCTTGCCCAGCGGGACGCTCTCCTACGAGCAGTACTTC.

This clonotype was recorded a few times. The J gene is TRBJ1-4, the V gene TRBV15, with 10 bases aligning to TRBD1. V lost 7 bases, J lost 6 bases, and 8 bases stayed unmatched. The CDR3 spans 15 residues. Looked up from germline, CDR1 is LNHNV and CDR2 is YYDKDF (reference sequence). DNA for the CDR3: TGTGCCACCACCCCGGTCGGGACAGGGGATGAAAAACTGTTTTTT. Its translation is CATTPVGTGDEKLFF.

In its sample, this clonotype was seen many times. For the CDR3, the DNA is TGTGCCAGCAGCTTGTTCCGGGACCCTCCCCTGAATGAGCAGTTCTTC. It is translated as CASSLFRDPPLNEQFF. This chain joins TRBV7-2 and TRBJ2-1, with D possibly being TRBD1 or TRBD2 (5 bases each). Trimming removed 3 bases from V and 7 bases from J, with 19 bases in between. Germline CDR1 is SGHTA and CDR2 is FQGNSA. CDR3 length equals 16 residues.

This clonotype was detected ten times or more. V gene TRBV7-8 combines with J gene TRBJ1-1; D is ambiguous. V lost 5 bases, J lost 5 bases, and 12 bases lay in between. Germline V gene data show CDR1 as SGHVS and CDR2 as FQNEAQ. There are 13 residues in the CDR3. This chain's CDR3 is CASSTNRGTEAFF. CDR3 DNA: TGTGCCAGCAGCACAAACCGGGGTACTGAAGCTTTCTTT.

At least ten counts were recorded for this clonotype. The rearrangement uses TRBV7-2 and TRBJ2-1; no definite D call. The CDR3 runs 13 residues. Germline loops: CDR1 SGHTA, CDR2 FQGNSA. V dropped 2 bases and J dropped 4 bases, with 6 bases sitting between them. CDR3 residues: CASSLKKYNEQFF. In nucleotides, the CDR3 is TGTGCCAGCAGCTTAAAGAAGTACAATGAGCAGTTCTTC.

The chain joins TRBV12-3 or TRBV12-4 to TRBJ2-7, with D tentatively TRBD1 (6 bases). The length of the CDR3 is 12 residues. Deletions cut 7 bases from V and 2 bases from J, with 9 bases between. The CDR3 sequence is CASMGTTYEQYF. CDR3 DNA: TGTGCCAGCATGGGGACAACCTACGAGCAGTACTTC.

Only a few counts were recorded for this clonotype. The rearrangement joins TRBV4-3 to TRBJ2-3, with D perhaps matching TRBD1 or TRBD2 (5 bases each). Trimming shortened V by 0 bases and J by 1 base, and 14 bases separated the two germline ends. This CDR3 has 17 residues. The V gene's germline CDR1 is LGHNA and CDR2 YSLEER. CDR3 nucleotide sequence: TGCGCCAGCAGCCAAGACCCGGGACCCCTCCGCACAGATACGCAGTATTTT. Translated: CASSQDPGPLRTDTQYF.

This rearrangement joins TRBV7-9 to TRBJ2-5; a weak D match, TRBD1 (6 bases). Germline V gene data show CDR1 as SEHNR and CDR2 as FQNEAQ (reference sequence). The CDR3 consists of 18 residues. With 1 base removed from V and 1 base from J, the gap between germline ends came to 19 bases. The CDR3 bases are TGTGCCAGCAGCTTAGAACCAGGGGCAAAACGGGGCCAAGAGACCCAGTACTTC. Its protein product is CASSLEPGAKRGQETQYF.

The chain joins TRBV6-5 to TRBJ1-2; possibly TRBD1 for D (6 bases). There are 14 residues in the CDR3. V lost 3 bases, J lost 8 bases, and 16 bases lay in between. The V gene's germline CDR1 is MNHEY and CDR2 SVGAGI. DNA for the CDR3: TGTGCCAGCAGTTATTGGTATGGGGGGCTCGGCTACACCTTC. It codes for CASSYWYGGLGYTF.

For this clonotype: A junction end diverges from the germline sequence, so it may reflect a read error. In DNA form, the CDR3 reads TGTGTCAGTAGTCACTATAGCGGGGGGTACAATGAGCAGTTCTTC. It is translated as CVSSHYSGGYNEQFF. The chain has TRBV19 and TRBJ2-1; the match to TRBD2 covers 10 bases. CDR1 is LNHDA and CDR2 is SQIVND in the germline V gene (reference sequence). The CDR3 has 15 residues.